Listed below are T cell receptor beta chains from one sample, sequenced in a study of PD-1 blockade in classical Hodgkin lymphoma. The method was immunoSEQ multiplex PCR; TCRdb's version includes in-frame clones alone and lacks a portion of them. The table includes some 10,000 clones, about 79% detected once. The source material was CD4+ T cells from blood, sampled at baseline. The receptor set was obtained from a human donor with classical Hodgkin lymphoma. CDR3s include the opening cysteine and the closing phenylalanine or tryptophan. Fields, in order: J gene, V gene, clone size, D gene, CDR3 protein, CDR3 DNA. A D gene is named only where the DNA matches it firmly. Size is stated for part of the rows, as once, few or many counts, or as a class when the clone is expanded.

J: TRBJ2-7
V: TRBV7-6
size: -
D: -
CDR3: CASSLGDGYEQYF
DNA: TGTGCCAGCAGCTTAGGGGACGGCTACGAGCAGTACTTC

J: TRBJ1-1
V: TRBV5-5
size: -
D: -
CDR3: CASSLEAVNTEAFF
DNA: TGTGCCAGCAGCTTGGAAGCAGTTAACACTGAAGCTTTCTTT

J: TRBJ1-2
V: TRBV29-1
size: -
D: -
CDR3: CSVVETTANYGYTF
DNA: TGCAGCGTTGTGGAGACGACAGCTAACTATGGCTACACCTTC

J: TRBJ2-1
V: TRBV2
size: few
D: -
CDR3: CASSEGRWEDEQFF
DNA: TGTGCCAGCAGTGAAGGTCGTTGGGAGGATGAGCAGTTCTTC

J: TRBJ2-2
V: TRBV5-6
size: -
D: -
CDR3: CASSLVGVGHSNTGELFF
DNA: TGTGCCAGCAGCTTGGTTGGGGTGGGACACTCGAACACCGGGGAGCTGTTTTTT

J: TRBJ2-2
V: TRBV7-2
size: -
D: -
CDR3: CASSLDRGTGELFF
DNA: TGTGCCAGCAGCTTAGATCGGGGGACCGGGGAGCTGTTTTTT

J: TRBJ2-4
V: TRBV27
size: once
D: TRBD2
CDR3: CASSFHGGVGRGNIQYF
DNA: TGTGCCAGCAGTTTCCATGGGGGGGTCGGAAGGGGAAACATTCAGTACTTC

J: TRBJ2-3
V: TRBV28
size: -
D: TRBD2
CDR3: CASSTGFRLAGVLSSTDTQYF
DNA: TGTGCCAGCAGTACAGGCTTTAGACTAGCGGGGGTACTTTCTAGCACAGATACGCAGTATTTT

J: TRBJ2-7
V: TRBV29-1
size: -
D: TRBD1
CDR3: CSVEPGQGSYEQYF
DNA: TGCAGCGTAGAACCGGGACAGGGCTCCTACGAGCAGTACTTC

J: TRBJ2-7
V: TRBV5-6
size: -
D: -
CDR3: CASSDRKSSYEQYF
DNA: TGTGCCAGCAGCGACCGGAAGAGCTCCTACGAGCAGTACTTC

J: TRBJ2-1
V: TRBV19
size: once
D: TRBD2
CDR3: CASRAVGTSGFGQFF
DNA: TGTGCCAGTAGGGCGGTGGGGACTAGCGGCTTCGGGCAGTTCTTC

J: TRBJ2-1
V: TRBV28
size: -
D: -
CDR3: CASSGVGLEINEQFF
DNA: TGTGCCAGCAGTGGGGTGGGACTGGAAATCAATGAGCAGTTCTTC

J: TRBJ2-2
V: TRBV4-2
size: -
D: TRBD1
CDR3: CASSNRDSATGELFF
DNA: TGTGCCAGCAGCAACCGGGACAGTGCGACCGGGGAGCTGTTTTTT

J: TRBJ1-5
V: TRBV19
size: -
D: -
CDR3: CASSLRDRTFSGNQPQHF
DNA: TGTGCCAGTAGCCTTCGCGACAGGACCTTTTCAGGCAATCAGCCCCAGCATTTT

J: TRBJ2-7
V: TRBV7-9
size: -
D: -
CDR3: CASSLKSTYEQYF
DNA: TGTGCCAGCAGCTTAAAAAGTACCTACGAGCAGTACTTC

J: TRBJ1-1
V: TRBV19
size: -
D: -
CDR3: CASSIGGRMNTEAFF
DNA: TGTGCCAGTAGTATAGGAGGCAGGATGAACACTGAAGCTTTCTTT

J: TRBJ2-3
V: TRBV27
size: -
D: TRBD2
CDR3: CATRVGGLPDTQYF
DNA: TGTGCCACCCGCGTCGGGGGGTTGCCAGATACGCAGTATTTT

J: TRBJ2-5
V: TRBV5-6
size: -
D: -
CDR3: CASSYWGAGGETQYF
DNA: TGTGCCAGCAGCTATTGGGGGGCAGGTGGGGAGACCCAGTACTTC

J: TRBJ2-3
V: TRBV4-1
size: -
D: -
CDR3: CASSQEGGRYTQYF
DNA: TGCGCCAGCAGCCAAGAGGGGGGTCGCTATACGCAGTATTTT

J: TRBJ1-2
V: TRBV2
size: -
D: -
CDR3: CASSEGQSYGYTF
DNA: TGTGCCAGCAGTGAAGGTCAGAGCTATGGCTACACCTTC

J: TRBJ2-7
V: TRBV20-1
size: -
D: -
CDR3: CSAAGTDEQYF
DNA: TGCAGTGCTGCAGGGACTGACGAGCAGTACTTC

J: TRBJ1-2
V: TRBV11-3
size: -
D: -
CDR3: CASSQDGDRPDGGYTF
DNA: TGTGCCAGCAGCCAAGATGGGGACCGCCCAGACGGCGGCTACACCTTC

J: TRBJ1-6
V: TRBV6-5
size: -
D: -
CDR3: CASSYSKSPLHF
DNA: TGTGCCAGCAGTTACTCGAAATCACCCCTCCACTTT

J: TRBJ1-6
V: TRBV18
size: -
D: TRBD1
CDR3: CASSSKTGNSPLHF
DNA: TGTGCCAGCTCATCGAAGACAGGGAATTCACCCCTCCACTTT

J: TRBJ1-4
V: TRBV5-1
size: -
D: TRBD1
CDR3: CASSSGQGLVEKLFF
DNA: TGCGCCAGCAGCTCGGGACAGGGGCTAGTTGAAAAACTGTTTTTT

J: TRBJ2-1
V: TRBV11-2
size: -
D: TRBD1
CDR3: CASSRDRASYNEQFF
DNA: TGTGCCAGCAGCCGTGACAGGGCCTCTTACAATGAGCAGTTCTTC

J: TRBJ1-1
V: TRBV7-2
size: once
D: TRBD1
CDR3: CASSLMGQGALGGTEAFF
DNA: TGTGCCAGCAGCTTGATGGGACAGGGGGCTCTCGGGGGCACTGAAGCTTTCTTT

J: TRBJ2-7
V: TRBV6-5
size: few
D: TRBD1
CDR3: CASSYSRQGYEQYF
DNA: TGTGCCAGCAGTTACTCCCGACAGGGCTACGAGCAGTACTTC

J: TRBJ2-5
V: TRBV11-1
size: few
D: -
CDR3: CASSLGDKKETQYF
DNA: TGTGCCAGCAGCTTAGGGGACAAAAAAGAGACCCAGTACTTC

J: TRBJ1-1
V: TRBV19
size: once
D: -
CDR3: CASSLWKGQGPTEAFF
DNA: TGTGCCAGTAGTCTATGGAAGGGGCAAGGACCCACTGAAGCTTTCTTT

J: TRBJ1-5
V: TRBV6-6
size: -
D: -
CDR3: CASALRAGRNQPQHF
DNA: TGTGCCAGCGCTCTTCGGGCGGGCCGCAATCAGCCCCAGCATTTT

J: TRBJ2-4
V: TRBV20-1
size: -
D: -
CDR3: CQGRQENIQYF
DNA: TGCCAAGGAAGGCAGGAAAACATTCAGTACTTC

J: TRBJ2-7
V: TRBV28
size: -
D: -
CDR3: CASSISPRAPYEQYF
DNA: TGTGCCAGCAGCATAAGCCCCCGGGCTCCTTACGAGCAGTACTTC

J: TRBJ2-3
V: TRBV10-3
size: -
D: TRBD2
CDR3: CATRSSGSSDTQYF
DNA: TGTGCCACCCGGAGTAGCGGGAGCTCAGATACGCAGTATTTT

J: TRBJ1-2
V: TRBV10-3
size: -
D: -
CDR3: CAISVNWPGDGYTF
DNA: TGTGCCATCAGTGTTAACTGGCCAGGGGATGGCTACACCTTC

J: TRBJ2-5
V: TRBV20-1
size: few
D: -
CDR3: CSARAGETQYF
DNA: TGCAGTGCTAGAGCCGGGGAGACCCAGTACTTC

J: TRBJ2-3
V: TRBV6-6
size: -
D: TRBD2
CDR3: CASRRGLAGIPDTQYF
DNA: TGTGCCAGCAGGAGAGGACTAGCGGGTATTCCAGATACGCAGTATTTT

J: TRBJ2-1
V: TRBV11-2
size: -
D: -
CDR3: CASSLDRGGYNEQFF
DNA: TGTGCCAGCAGCTTAGACAGGGGTGGGTACAATGAGCAGTTCTTC

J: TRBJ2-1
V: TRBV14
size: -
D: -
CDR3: CASSQVGLTINNEQFF
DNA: TGTGCCAGCAGCCAAGTGGGACTTACAATAAACAATGAGCAGTTCTTC

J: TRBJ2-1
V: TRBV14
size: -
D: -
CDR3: CASSQKTRLDEQFF
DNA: TGTGCCAGCAGCCAAAAGACTAGGCTCGATGAGCAGTTCTTC

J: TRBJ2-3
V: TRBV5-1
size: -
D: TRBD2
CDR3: CASSSRVAGITDTQYF
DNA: TGCGCCAGCAGCAGCCGGGTAGCGGGGATCACAGATACGCAGTATTTT

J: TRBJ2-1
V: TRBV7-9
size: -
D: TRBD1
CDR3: CASSSPAGGYNEQFF
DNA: TGTGCCAGCAGTTCACCCGCAGGGGGCTACAATGAGCAGTTCTTC